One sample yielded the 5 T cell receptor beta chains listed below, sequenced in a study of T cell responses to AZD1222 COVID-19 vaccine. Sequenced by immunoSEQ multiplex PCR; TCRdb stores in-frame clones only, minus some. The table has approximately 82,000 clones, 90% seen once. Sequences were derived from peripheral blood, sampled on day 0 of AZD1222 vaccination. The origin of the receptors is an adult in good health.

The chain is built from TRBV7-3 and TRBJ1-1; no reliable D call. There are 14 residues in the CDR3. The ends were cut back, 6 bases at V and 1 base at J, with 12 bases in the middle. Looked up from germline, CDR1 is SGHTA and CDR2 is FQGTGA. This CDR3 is CASRSGAANTEAFF. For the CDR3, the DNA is TGTGCCAGCAGGTCCGGAGCGGCGAACACTGAAGCTTTCTTT.

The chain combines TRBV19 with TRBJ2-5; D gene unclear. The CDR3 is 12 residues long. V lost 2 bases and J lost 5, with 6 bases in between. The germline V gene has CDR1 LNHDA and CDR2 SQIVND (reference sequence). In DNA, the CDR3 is TGTGCCAGTAGTATAACGAAGGAGACCCAGTACTTC. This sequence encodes CASSITKETQYF. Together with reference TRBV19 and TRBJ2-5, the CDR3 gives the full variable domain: DGGITQSPKYLFRKEGQNVTLSCEQNLNHDAMYWYRQDPGQGLRLIYYSQIVNDFQKGDIAEGYSVSREKKESFPLTVTSAQKNPTAFYLCASSITKETQYFGPGTRLLVL.

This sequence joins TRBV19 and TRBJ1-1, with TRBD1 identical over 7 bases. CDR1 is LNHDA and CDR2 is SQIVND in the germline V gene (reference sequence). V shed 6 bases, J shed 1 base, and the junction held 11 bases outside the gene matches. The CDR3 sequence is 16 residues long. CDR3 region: CASSILPGQRNTEAFF. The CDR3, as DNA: TGTGCCAGTAGCATACTTCCGGGACAGAGGAACACTGAAGCTTTCTTT.

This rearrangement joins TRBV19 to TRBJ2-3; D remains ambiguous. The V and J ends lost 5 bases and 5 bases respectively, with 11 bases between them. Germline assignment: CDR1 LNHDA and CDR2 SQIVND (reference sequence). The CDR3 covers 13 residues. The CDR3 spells CASSHQSGDTQYF. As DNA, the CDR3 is TGTGCCAGTAGTCATCAATCAGGAGATACGCAGTATTTT. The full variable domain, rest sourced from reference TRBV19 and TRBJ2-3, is DGGITQSPKYLFRKEGQNVTLSCEQNLNHDAMYWYRQDPGQGLRLIYYSQIVNDFQKGDIAEGYSVSREKKESFPLTVTSAQKNPTAFYLCASSHQSGDTQYFGPGTRLTVL.

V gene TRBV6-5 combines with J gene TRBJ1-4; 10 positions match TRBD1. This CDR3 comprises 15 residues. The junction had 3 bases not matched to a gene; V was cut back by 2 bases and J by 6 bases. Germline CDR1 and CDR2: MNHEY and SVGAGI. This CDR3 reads CASSYGGTGDEKLFF. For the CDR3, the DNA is TGTGCCAGCAGTTACGGTGGGACAGGGGATGAAAAACTGTTTTTT.